This T cell receptor (beta chain) was observed in a study of blood T cell repertoires in COVID-19 (TCRdb year 2020). Broadly, across the study: Samples from collaborators originated in the United States, Italy and Spain and spanned both the acute and convalescent phases of COVID-19. The material from the prospective study consisted of cDNA or gDNA derived from T cells, B-cell-depleted T cells, or PBMCs. The dataset comprised deeply sampled blood TCRbeta repertoires from subjects exposed to, actively infected with, or recovered from COVID-19. A freely available public database, intended as a resource for researchers studying the immune response to SARS-CoV-2, is where the repertoires were released. Samples came from the ongoing ImmuneRACE study (first 160 participants) plus 1,254 subjects from 6 global collaborators. The sample metadata nearly always contained a de-identified subject ID, COVID-19 status, age in years and sex. Where HLA class I and class II types were available, the types were taken from metadata supplied by the sample provider, not from assay-based typing.

About this clone: Its antigen is still unknown. No base qualities exist here, and no much larger clone lies one base off it.

V is clipped by 5 bases and J by 6 bases, and the sequence between their germline boundaries is 11 bases long. The germline V gene encodes CDR1 PRHDT and CDR2 FYEKMQ (reference sequence). From its cysteine to its phenylalanine, the CDR3 spans 12 amino acids. Only the CDR3 part of the read is kept: 36 bases, read in frame from the first base. Beyond this particular receptor, the publication reports: The amount of clinical and demographic metadata varied by source and participant and was provided uncurated.

Each collaborating institution followed its own protocols to collect whole blood in K2EDTA tubes. For TCRbeta analysis, collaborators shipped samples as frozen whole blood, isolated PBMCs, or DNA extracted from either of those sample types. TCRbeta CDR3 regions were amplified from genomic DNA using the immunoSEQ Assay, a bias-controlled multiplex PCR. In the source study's methods: The number of nucleated cells in each sample was estimated from the amplification of reference gene primers within the assay. Sequence reads were collapsed and filtered to measure the absolute abundance of every unique TCRbeta CDR3 rearrangement. For each sample, productive Simpson clonality was calculated as the square root of Simpson's diversity index across productive rearrangements. Here the immuneACCESS table is served through TCRdb, limited to in-frame sequences with V and J called. Missing clones are a known gap in these copies; in checked studies unresolved V genes cover under half, and the rest lacks a known reason. V, J and clone size derive from that table, while D and trimming were established from the DNA sequence. This sample gives 90,000 to 120,000 clones in total; 75% to 95% of them show up just once. Over 1% of the sample lies in the top ten.

Sample: peripheral blood. This TCR came from a woman younger than 45 with acute or convalescent COVID-19. Here the chain combines TRBV13 and TRBJ2-7, with a weak D call of TRBD2 (5 bases match). The encoded CDR3 is CASSRGSGEQYF. The DNA sequence is given as TGTGCCAGCAGCCGGGGAAGTGGCGAGCAGTACTTC.